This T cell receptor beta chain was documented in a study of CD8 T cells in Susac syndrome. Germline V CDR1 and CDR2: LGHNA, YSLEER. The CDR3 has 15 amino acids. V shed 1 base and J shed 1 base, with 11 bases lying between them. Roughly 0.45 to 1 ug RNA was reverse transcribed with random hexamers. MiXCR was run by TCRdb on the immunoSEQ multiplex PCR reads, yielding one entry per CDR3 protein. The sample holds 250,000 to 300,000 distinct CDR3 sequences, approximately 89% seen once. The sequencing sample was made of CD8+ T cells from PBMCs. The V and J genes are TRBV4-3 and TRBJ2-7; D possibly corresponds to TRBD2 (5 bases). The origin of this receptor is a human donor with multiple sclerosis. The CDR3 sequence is CASSQGVSESYEQYF. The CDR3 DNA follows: TGCGCCAGCAGCCAAGGTGTTAGCGAGTCCTACGAGCAGTACTTC.